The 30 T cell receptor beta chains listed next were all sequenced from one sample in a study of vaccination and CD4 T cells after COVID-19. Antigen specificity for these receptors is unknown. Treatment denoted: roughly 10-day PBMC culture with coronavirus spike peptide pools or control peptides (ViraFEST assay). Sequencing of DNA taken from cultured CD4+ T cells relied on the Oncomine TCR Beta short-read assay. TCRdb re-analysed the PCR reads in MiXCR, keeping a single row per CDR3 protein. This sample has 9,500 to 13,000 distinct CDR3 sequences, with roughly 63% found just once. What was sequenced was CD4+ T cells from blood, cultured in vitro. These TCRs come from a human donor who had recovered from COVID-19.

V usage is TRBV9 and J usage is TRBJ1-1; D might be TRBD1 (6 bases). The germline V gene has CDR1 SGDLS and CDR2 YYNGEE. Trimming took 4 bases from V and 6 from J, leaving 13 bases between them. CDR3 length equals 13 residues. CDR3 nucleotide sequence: TGTGCCAGCAGCCGCACAGGGAGGGCTGAAGCTTTCTTT. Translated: CASSRTGRAEAFF.

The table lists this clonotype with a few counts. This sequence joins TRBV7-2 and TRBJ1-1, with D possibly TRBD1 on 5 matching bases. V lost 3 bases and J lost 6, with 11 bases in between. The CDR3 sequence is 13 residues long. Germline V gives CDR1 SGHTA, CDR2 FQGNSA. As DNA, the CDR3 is TGTGCCAGCAGCTTTAGGGGTAAAGCTGAAGCTTTCTTT. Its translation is CASSFRGKAEAFF.

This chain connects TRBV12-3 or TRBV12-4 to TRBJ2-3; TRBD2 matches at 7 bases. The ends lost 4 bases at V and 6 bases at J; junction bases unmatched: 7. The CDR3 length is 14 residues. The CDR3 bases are TGTGCCAGCAGTTCGGCGGGAGAGGGTGATACGCAGTATTTT. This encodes CASSSAGEGDTQYF.

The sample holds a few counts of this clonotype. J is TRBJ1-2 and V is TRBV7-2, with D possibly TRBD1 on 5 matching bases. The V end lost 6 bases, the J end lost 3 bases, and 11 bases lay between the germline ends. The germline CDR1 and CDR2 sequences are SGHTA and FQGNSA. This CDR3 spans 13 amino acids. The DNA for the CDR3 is TGTGCCAGCAGTTTACAGGCTGACTATGGCTACACCTTC. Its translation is CASSLQADYGYTF.

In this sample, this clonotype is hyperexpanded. In DNA, the CDR3 is TGTGCATCAGGGAAGGGTGGCTCCTATAATTCACCCCTCCACTTT. Its translation is CASGKGGSYNSPLHF. J is TRBJ1-6 and V is TRBV10-3; maybe TRBD1 (5 bases). This CDR3 region has 15 residues. Germline V gene sequence: CDR1 ENHRY, CDR2 SYGVKD.

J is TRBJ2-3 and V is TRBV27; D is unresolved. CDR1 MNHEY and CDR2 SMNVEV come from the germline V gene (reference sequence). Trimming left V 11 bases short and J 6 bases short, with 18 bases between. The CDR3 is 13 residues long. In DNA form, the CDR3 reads TGTGCCTCACAAATGTGGGTCACGGATACGCAGTATTTT. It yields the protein CASQMWVTDTQYF.

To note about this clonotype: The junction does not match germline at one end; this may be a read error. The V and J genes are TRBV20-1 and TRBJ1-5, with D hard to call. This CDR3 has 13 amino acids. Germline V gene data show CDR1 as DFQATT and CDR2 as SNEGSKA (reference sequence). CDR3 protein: CSTREGVNQPQHF. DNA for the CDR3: TGCAGTACTAGAGAAGGTGTAAATCAGCCCCAGCATTTT.

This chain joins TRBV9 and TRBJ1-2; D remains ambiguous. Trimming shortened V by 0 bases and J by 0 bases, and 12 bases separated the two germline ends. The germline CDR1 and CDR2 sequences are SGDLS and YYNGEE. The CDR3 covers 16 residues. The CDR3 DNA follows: TGTGCCAGCAGCGTAGGGGCAGGTGGGGCTAACTATGGCTACACCTTC. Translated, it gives CASSVGAGGANYGYTF.

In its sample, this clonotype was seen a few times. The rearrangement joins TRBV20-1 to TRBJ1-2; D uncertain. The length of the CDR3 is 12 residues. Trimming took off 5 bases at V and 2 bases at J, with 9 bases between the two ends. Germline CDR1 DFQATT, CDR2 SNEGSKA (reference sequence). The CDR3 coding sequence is TGCAGTGCTCTGGTCTTGAACTATGGCTACACCTTC. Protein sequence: CSALVLNYGYTF.

CDR3 in amino acids: CASSLQDLNEQFF. CDR3 DNA: TGTGCCAGCAGCTTACAAGATTTGAATGAGCAGTTCTTC. V and J are TRBV11-3 and TRBJ2-1; D uncertain. V shed 2 bases and J shed 7 bases, with 9 bases lying between them. Germline values: CDR1 SGHNT, CDR2 YENEEA. This CDR3 is 13 amino acids long.

CDR3 sequence reads: CAWSPRWPGLGGNEQFF. DNA for the CDR3: TGTGCCTGGAGTCCCCGTTGGCCAGGCCTCGGAGGAAATGAGCAGTTCTTC. The chain recombines TRBV30 with TRBJ2-1, with D possibly matching TRBD2 (5 bases). This CDR3 is built from 17 residues. Germline CDR1 and CDR2: GTSNPN and SVGIG (reference sequence). Between the trimmed V and J ends, which lost 2 bases and 7 bases, there was a span of 24 bases.

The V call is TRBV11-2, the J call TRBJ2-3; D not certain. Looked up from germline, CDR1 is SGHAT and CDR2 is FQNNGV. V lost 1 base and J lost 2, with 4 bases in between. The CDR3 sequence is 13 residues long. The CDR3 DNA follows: TGTGCCAGCAGCTTAGCTACCACAGATACGCAGTATTTT. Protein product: CASSLATTDTQYF.

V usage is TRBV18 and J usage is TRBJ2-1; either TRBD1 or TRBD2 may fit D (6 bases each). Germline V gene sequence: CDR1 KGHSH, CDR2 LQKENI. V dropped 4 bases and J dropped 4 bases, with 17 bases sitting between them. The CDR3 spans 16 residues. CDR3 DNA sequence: TGTGCCAGCTCACTCAGAGAGGGGGGACTGTACAATGAGCAGTTCTTC. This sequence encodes CASSLREGGLYNEQFF.

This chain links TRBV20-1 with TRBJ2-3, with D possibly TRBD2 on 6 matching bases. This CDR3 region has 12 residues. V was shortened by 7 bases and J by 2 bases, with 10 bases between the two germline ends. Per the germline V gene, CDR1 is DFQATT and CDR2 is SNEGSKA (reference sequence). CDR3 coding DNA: TGCAGTGTGGGGGGTTTCACAGATACGCAGTATTTT. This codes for CSVGGFTDTQYF.

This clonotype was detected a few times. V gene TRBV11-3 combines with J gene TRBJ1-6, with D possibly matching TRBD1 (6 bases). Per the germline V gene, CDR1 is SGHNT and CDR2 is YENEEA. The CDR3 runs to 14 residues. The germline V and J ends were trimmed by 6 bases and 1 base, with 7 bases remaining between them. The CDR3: CASRQGSYNSPLHF. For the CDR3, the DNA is TGTGCCAGCAGACAGGGTTCCTATAATTCACCCCTCCACTTT.

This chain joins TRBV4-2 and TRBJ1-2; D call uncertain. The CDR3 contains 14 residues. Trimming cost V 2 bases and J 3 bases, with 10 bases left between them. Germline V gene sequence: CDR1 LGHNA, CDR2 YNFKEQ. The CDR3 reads CASSQRNGDYGYTF. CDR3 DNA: TGTGCCAGCAGCCAACGGAACGGGGACTATGGCTACACCTTC.

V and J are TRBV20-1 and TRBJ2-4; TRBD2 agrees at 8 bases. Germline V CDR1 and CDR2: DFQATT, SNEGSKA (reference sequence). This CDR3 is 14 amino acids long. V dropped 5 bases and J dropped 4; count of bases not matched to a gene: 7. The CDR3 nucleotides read TGCAGTGCTGCCTCGGGCGGGGGGAAAAACATTCAGTACTTC. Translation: CSAASGGGKNIQYF.

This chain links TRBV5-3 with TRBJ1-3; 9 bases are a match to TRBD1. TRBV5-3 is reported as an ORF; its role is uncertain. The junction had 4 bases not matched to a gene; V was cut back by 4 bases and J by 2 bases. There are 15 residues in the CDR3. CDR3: CARSPGQGTGNTIYF. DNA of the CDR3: TGTGCCAGAAGCCCCGGACAGGGGACTGGAAACACCATATATTTT.

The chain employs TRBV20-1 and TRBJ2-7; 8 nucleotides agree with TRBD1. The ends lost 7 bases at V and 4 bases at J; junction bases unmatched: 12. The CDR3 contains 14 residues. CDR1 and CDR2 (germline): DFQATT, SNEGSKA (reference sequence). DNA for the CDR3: TGCAGTGTCAGATACAGGGGGTCGCTATACGAGCAGTACTTC. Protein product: CSVRYRGSLYEQYF.

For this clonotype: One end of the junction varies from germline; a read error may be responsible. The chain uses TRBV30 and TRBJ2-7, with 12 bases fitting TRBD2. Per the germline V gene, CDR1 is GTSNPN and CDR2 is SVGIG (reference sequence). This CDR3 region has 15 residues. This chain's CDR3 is CAWRAGLAGIDEQYF. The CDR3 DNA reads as TGTGCCTGGAGGGCCGGACTAGCGGGAATCGACGAGCAATACTTC.

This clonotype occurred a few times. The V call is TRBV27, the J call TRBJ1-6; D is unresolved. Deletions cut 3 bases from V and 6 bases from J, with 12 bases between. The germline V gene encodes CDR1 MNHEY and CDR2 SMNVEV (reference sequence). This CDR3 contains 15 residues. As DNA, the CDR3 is TGTGCCAGCAGTTTGAAGGGAAAGGCTAATTCACCCCTCCACTTT. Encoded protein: CASSLKGKANSPLHF.

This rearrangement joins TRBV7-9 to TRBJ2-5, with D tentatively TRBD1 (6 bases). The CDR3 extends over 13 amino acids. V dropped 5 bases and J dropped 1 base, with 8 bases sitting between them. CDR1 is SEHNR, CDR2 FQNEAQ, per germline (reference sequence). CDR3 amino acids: CASSRQAQETQYF. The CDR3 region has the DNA TGTGCCAGCAGCCGACAGGCCCAAGAGACCCAGTACTTC.

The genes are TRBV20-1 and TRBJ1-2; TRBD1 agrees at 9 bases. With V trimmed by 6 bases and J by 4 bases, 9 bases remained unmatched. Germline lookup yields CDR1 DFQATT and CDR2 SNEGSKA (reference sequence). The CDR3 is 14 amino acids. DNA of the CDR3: TGCAGTGCCCAAGGAACAGGGGGCTTCTATGGCTACACCTTC. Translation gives CSAQGTGGFYGYTF.

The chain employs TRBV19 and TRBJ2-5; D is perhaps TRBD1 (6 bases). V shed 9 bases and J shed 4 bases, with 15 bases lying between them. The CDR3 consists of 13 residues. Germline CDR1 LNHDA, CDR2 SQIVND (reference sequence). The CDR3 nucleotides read TGTGCCAGCGGAAGGACAGCCCGAGAGACCCAGTACTTC. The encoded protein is CASGRTARETQYF.

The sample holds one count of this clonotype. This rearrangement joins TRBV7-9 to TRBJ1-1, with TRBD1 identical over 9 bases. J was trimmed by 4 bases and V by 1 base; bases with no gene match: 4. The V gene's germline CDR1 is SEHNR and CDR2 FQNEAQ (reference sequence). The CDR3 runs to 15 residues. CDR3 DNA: TGTGCCAGCAGCTTAGGGGGACAGGGAGGCACTGAAGCTTTCTTT. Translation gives CASSLGGQGGTEAFF.

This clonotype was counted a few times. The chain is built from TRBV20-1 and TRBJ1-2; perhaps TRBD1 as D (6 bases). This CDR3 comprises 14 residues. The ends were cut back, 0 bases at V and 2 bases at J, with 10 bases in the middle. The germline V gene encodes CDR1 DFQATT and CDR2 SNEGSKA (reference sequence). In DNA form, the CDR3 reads TGCAGTGCTAGAGAAAGGGGGGGGAACTATGGCTACACCTTC. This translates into CSARERGGNYGYTF.

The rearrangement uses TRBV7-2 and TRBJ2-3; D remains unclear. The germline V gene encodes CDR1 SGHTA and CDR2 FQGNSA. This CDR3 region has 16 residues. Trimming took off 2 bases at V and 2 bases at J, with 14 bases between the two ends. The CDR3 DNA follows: TGTGCCAGCAGCTTATATGCGAGACCGGACACAGATACGCAGTATTTT. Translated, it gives CASSLYARPDTDTQYF.

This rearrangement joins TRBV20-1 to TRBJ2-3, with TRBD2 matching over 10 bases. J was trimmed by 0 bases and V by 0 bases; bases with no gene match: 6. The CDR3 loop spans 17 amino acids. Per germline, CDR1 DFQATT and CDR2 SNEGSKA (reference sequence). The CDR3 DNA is TGCAGTGCTAGAGAGGCTAGCGGGGGTCCTAGCACAGATACGCAGTATTTT. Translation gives CSAREASGGPSTDTQYF.

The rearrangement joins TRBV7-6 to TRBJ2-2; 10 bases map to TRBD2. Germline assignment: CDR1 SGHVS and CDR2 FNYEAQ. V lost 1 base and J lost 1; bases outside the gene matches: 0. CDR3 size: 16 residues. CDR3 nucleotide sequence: TGTGCCAGCAGCTTAGTAGCGGGGGGGAACACCGGGGAGCTGTTTTTT. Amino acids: CASSLVAGGNTGELFF.

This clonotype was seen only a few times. For the CDR3, the DNA is TGTGCCAGCAGTTTCCCAGCGGGGGAGCTAGCCAAAAACATTCAGTACTTC. It codes for CASSFPAGELAKNIQYF. J is TRBJ2-4 and V is TRBV6-2 or TRBV6-3, with TRBD2 matching 8 bases. Germline V lookup: CDR1 MNHEY, CDR2 SVGEGT. The CDR3 contains 17 residues. V lost 4 bases to trimming and J lost 0 bases; unmatched junction nucleotides: 8.